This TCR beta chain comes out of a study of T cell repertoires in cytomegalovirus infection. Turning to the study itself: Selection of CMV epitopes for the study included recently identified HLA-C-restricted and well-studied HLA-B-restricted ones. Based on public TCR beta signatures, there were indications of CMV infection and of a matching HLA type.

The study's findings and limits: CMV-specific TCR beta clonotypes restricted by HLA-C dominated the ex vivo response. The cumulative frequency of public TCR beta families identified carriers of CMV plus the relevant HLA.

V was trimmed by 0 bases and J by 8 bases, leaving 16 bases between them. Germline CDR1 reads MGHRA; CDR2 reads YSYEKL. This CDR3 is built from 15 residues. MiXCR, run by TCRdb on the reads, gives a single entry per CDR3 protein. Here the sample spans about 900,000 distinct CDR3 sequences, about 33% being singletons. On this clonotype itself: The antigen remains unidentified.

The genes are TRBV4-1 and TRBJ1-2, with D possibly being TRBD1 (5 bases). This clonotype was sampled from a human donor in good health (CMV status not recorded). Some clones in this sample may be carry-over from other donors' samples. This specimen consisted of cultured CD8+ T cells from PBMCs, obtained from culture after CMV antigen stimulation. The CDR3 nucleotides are TGCGCCAGCAGCCAAGAAGTGTCCGGGGGTCGCGGCTACACCTTC. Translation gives CASSQEVSGGRGYTF.